The sequence of this T cell receptor (beta chain) was determined in a study of human thymus T cells. The thymus tissue came from resections taken during corrective heart surgery. This table comes from immunoSEQ multiplex PCR, and its TCRdb copy is limited to in-frame clones, with some not included. The sample has 120,000 or so clones; approximately 96% are singletons. The receptor comes from a boy younger than two with a congenital heart defect but otherwise immunologically healthy. The source material was thymus tissue.

Here the CDR3 DNA reads TGCGCCAGCAGCCAAAAGGAGCCCGCAGGCCAGAATTCACCCCTCCACTTT. It codes for CASSQKEPAGQNSPLHF. The V and J genes are TRBV4-1 and TRBJ1-6; D call uncertain. Germline V gene data show CDR1 as MGHRA and CDR2 as YSYEKL. CDR3 length equals 17 residues. Trimming left V 2 bases short and J 7 bases short, with 18 bases between.